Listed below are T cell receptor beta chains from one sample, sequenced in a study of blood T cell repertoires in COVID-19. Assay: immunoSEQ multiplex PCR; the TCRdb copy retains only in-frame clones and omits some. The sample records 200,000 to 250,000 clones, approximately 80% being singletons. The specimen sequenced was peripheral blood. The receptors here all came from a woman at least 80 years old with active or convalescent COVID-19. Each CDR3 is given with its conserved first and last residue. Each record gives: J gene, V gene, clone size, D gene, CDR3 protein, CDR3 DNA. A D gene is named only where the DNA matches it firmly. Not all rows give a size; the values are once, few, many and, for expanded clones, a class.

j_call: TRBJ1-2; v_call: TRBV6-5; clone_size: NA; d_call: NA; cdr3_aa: CASSRAGPDSGGYTF; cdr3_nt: TGTGCCAGCAGTAGGGCAGGGCCAGATTCTGGTGGCTACACCTTC
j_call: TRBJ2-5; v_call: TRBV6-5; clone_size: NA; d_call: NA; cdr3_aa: CASSRQETQYF; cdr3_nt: TGTGCCAGCAGTCGTCAAGAGACCCAGTACTTC
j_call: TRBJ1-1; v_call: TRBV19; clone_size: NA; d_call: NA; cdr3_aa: CASSLFGGPNTEAFF; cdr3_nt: TGTGCCAGTAGCCTATTTGGAGGGCCAAACACTGAAGCTTTCTTT
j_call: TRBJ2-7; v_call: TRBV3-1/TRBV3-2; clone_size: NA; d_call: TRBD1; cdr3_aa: CASSHWDRTYEQYF; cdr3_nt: TGTGCCAGCAGCCACTGGGACAGAACCTACGAGCAGTACTTC
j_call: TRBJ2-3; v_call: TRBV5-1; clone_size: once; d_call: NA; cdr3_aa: CASSLFGRVSTDTQYF; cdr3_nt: TGCGCCAGCAGCTTGTTTGGCAGGGTGAGCACAGATACGCAGTATTTT
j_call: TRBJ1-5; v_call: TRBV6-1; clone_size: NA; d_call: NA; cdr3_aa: CASSELHQPQHF; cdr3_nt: TGTGCCAGCAGTGAACTACATCAGCCCCAGCATTTT
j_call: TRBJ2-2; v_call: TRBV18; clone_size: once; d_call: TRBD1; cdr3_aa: CASSPQQGADTGELFF; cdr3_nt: TGTGCCAGCTCACCTCAACAGGGGGCGGACACCGGGGAGCTGTTTTTT
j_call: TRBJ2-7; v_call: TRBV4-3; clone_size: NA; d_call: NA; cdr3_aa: CASSQDRAATSYEQYF; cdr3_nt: TGCGCCAGCAGCCAAGATCGAGCGGCGACTTCCTACGAGCAGTACTTC
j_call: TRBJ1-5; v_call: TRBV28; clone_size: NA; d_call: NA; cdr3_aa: CASSIETGYQPQHF; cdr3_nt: TGTGCCAGCAGTATCGAGACAGGTTACCAGCCCCAGCATTTT
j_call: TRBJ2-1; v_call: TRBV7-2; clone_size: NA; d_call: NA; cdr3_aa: CASSFGRGGGYNEQFF; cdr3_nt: TGTGCCAGCAGCTTCGGAAGGGGGGGCGGGTACAATGAGCAGTTCTTC
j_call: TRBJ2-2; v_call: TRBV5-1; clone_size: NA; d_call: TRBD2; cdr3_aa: CASSLGASGSTGELFF; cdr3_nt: TGCGCCAGCAGCTTGGGGGCTAGCGGGAGCACCGGGGAGCTGTTTTTT
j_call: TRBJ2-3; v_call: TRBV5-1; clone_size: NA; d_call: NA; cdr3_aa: CASSLDMATDTQYF; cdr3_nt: TGCGCCAGCAGCCTTGACATGGCCACAGATACGCAGTATTTT
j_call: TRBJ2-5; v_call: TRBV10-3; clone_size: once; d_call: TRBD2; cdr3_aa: CAISASGQETQYF; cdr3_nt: TGTGCCATCAGTGCTAGCGGGCAAGAGACCCAGTACTTC
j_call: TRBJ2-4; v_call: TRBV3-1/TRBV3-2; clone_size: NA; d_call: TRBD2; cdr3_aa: CASSHSGGAQYF; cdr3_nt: TGTGCCAGCAGCCATAGCGGGGGGGCTCAGTACTTC
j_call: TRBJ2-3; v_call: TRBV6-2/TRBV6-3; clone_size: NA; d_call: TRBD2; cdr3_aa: CASSSSGVPTDTQYF; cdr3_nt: TGTGCCAGCAGTTCTAGCGGAGTCCCCACAGATACGCAGTATTTT
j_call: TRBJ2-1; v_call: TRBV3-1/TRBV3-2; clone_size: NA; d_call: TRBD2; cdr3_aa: CASSRDGLAGVGEQFF; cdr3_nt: TGTGCCAGCAGCCGAGATGGACTAGCGGGGGTTGGTGAGCAGTTCTTC
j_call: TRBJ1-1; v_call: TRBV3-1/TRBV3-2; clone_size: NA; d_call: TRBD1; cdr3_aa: CASSQGTFRGANTEAFF; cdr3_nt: TGTGCCAGCAGCCAAGGAACCTTCAGGGGGGCGAACACTGAAGCTTTCTTT
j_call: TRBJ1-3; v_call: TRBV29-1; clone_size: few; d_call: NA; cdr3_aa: CSVEGTLSTGNTIYF; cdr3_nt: TGCAGCGTTGAAGGGACACTATCGACGGGAAACACCATATATTTT
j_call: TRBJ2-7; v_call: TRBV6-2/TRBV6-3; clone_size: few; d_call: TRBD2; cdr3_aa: CASSHPTGGIHEQYF; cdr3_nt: TGTGCCAGCAGTCACCCGACGGGAGGGATACACGAGCAGTACTTC
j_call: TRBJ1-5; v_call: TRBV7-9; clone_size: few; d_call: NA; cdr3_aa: CTPGNRVSNQPQHF; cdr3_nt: TGTACTCCGGGGAACAGGGTTAGCAATCAGCCCCAGCATTTT
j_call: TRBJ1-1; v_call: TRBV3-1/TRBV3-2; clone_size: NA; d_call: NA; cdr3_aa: CASSQALQGNTEAFF; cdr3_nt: TGTGCCAGCAGCCAAGCATTACAGGGTAACACTGAAGCTTTCTTT
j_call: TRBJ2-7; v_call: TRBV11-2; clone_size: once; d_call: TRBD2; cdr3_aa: CASSLDPPGLAGEQYF; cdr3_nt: TGTGCCAGCAGCTTAGATCCGCCCGGACTAGCGGGCGAGCAGTACTTC
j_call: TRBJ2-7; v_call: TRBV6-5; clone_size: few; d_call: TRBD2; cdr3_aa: CASSFHSGTPQYF; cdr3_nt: TGTGCCAGCAGTTTCCATAGCGGGACCCCGCAGTACTTC
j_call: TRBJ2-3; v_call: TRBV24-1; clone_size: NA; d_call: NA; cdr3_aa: CATSDPSREDTQYF; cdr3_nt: TGTGCCACCAGTGATCCCAGCAGGGAAGATACGCAGTATTTT
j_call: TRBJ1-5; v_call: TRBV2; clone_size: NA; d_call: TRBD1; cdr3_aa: CASSGTGATNQPQHF; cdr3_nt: TGTGCCAGCAGTGGGACAGGGGCCACGAATCAGCCCCAGCATTTT
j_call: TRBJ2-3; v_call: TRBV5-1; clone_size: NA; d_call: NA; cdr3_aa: CASTLARGLDTQYF; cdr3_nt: TGCGCCAGCACCCTGGCCAGGGGCCTAGATACGCAGTATTTT
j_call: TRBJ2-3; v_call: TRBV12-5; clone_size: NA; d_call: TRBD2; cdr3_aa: CASGPGTSGSTDTQYF; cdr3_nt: TGTGCTAGTGGTCCCGGGACTAGCGGTAGCACAGATACGCAGTATTTT
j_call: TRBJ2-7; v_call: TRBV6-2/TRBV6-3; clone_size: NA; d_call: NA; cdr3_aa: CASSYSNTYEQYF; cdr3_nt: TGTGCCAGCAGTTACTCGAACACCTACGAGCAGTACTTC
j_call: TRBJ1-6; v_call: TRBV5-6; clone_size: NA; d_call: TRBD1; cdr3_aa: CASSIQGASYNSPLHF; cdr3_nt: TGTGCCAGCAGCATACAGGGGGCTTCCTATAATTCACCCCTCCACTTT
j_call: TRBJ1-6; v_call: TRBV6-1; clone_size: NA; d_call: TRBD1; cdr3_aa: CASSDARGYNSPLHF; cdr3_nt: TGTGCCAGCAGTGATGCCAGGGGGTATAATTCACCCCTCCACTTT
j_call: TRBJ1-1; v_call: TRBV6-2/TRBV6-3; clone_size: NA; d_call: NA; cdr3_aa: CASSRGAIRNTEAFF; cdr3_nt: TGTGCCAGCAGTCGAGGAGCGATCAGGAACACTGAAGCTTTCTTT
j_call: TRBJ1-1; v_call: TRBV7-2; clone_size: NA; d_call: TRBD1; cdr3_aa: CASSTTGGTEAFF; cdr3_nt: TGTGCCAGCAGCACTACAGGGGGCACTGAAGCTTTCTTT
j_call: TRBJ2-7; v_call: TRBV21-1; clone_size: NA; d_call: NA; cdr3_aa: CASTAGTGTYEQYF; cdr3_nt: TGTGCCAGCACAGCTGGGACAGGAACCTACGAGCAGTACTTC
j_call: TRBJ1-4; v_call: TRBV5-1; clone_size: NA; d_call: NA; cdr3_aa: CASSLQGRQEKLFF; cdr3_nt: TGCGCCAGCAGCTTGCAGGGTAGGCAAGAAAAACTGTTTTTT
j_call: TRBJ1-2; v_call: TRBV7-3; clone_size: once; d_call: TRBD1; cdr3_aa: CASSLKGTGSNYGYTF; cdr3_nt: TGTGCCAGCAGCTTAAAGGGGACAGGTTCTAACTATGGCTACACCTTC
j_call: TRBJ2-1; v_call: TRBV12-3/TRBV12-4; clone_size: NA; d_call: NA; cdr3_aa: CASRVTADEQFF; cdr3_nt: TGTGCCAGCAGAGTTACAGCGGATGAGCAGTTCTTC
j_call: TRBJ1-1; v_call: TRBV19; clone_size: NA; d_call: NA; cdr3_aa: CASSIATPRTANTEAFF; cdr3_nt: TGTGCCAGTAGTATAGCTACCCCTCGGACAGCCAACACTGAAGCTTTCTTT
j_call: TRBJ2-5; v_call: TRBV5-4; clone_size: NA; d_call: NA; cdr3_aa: CASRRGAQETQYF; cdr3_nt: TGTGCCAGCAGACGGGGGGCGCAAGAGACCCAGTACTTC
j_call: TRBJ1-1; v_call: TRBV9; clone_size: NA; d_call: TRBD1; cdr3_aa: CASSHDRGSTEAFF; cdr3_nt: TGTGCCAGCAGCCACGACAGGGGATCGACTGAAGCTTTCTTT
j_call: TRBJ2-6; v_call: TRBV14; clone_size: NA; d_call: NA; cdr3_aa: CASSLLQGGPGANVLTF; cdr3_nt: TGTGCCAGCAGCCTTCTACAGGGTGGACCTGGGGCCAACGTCCTGACTTTC
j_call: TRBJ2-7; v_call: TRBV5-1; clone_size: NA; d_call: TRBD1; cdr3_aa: CASSSRDRYEQYF; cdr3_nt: TGCGCCAGCAGCTCCAGGGACAGATACGAGCAGTACTTC
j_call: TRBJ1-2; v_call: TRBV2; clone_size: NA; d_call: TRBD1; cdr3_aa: CASIYGQGEDYGYTF; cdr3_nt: TGTGCCAGCATTTACGGACAGGGGGAGGACTATGGCTACACCTTC
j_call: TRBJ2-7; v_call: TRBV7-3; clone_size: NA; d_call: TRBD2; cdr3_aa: CASSPEGSGSLYF; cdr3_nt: TGTGCCAGCAGCCCGGAGGGTAGCGGGAGCCTCTACTTC
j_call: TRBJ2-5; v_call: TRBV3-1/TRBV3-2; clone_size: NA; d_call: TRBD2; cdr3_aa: CASSTRTRLETQYF; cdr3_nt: TGTGCCAGCAGCACAAGGACTAGGCTAGAGACCCAGTACTTC
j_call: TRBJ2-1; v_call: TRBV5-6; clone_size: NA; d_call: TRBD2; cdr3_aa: CASSLRGSFIAGNEQFF; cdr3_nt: TGTGCCAGCAGCTTGCGAGGGTCCTTCATAGCGGGCAATGAGCAGTTCTTC
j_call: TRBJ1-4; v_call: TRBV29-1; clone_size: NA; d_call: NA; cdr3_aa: CSAEGGLGEKLFF; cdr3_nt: TGCAGCGCCGAGGGCGGCCTTGGTGAAAAACTGTTTTTT